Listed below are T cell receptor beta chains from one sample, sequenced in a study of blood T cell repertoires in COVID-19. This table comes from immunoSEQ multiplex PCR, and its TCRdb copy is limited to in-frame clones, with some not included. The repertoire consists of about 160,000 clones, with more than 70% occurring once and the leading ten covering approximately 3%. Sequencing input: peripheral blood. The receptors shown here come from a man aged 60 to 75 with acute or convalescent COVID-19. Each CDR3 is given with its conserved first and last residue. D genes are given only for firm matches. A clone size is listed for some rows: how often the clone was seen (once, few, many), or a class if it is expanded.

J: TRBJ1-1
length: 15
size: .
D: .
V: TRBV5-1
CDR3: CASSLIGHLNTEAFF
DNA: TGCGCCAGCAGCTTGATTGGGCACCTGAACACTGAAGCTTTCTTT

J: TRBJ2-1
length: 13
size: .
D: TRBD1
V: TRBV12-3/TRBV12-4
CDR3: CASRPGQGGEQFF
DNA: TGTGCCAGCAGGCCGGGACAGGGGGGGGAGCAGTTCTTC

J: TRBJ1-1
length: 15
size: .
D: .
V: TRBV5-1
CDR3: CASSLLGQKNTEAFF
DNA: TGCGCCAGCAGCTTGTTGGGACAAAAGAACACTGAAGCTTTCTTT

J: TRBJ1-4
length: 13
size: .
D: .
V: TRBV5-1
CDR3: CASSQDRREKLFF
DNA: TGCGCCAGCAGCCAAGACCGGCGGGAAAAACTGTTTTTT

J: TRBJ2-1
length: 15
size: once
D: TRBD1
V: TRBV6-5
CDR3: CASSLGQGVNNEQFF
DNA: TGTGCCAGCAGCCTGGGACAGGGGGTTAACAATGAGCAGTTCTTC

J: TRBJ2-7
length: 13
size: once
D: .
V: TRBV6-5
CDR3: CASSYSITREQYF
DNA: TGTGCCAGCAGTTACTCGATCACACGCGAGCAGTACTTC

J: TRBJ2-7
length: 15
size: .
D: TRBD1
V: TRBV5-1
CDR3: CASSSGTGVSYEQYF
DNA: TGCGCCAGCAGCTCGGGGACAGGGGTCTCCTACGAGCAGTACTTC

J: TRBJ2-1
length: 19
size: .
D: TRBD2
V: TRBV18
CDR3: CASSPGEAGAASSYNEQFF
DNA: TGTGCCAGCTCACCAGGTGAAGCGGGGGCTGCGAGCTCCTACAATGAGCAGTTCTTC

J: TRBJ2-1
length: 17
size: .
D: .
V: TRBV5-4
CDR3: CASSLAGGGGVYNEQFF
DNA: TGTGCCAGCAGCTTGGCAGGAGGAGGGGGGGTGTACAATGAGCAGTTCTTC

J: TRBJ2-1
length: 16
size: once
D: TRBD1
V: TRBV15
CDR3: CATSRDWDRAYNEQFF
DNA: TGTGCCACCAGCAGAGATTGGGACAGGGCCTACAATGAGCAGTTCTTC

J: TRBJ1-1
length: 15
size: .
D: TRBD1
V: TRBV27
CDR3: CASSSGQVMNTEAFF
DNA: TGTGCCAGCAGTTCGGGACAGGTAATGAACACTGAAGCTTTCTTT

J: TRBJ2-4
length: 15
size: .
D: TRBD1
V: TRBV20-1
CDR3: CSATDRGRTKNIQYF
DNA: TGCAGTGCTACTGACAGGGGGAGGACCAAAAACATTCAGTACTTC

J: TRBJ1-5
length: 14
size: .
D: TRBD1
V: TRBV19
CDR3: CASSTDRDRQPQHF
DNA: TGTGCCAGTAGTACCGACAGGGATCGCCAGCCCCAGCATTTT

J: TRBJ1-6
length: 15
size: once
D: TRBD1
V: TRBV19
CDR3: CASSGTVSYNSPLHF
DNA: TGTGCCAGTTCCGGGACAGTCTCCTATAATTCACCCCTCCACTTT

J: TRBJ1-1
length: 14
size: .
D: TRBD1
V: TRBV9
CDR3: CASSVYHGTGEAFF
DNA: TGTGCCAGCAGCGTATACCACGGGACAGGTGAAGCTTTCTTT

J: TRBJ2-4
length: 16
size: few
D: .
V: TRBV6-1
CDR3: CASSVGQFLAKNIQYF
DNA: TGTGCCAGCAGTGTAGGACAGTTCCTAGCCAAAAACATTCAGTACTTC

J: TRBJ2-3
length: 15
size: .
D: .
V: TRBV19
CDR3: CASSIKRTSTDTQYF
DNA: TGTGCCAGTAGTATTAAGAGGACTAGCACAGATACGCAGTATTTT

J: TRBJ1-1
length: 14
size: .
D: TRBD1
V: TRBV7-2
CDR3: CASSSTGGRTEAFF
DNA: TGTGCCAGCAGCTCTACAGGGGGTCGCACTGAAGCTTTCTTT

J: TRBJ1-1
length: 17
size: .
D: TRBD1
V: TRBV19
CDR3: CASRGQGAIRGGTEAFF
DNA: TGTGCCAGTAGGGGACAGGGGGCGATCCGAGGGGGCACTGAAGCTTTCTTT

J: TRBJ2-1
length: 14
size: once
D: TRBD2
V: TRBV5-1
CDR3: CASSSTSGGNEQFF
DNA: TGCGCCAGCAGCTCAACTAGCGGGGGCAATGAGCAGTTCTTC

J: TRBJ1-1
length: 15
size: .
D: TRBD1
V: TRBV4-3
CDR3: CASSLNPTGRTEAFF
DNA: TGCGCCAGCAGCCTAAATCCGACAGGGCGAACTGAAGCTTTCTTT

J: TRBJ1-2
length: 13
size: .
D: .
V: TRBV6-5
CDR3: CASSSGGEYGYTF
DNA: TGTGCCAGCAGTTCGGGAGGGGAGTATGGCTACACCTTC

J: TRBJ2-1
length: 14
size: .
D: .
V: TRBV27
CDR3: CASSLQGWGDEQFF
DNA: TGTGCCAGCAGTTTACAGGGATGGGGGGATGAGCAGTTCTTC

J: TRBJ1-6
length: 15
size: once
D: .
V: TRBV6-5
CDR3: CASSYGRWYNSPLHF
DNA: TGTGCCAGCAGTTACGGGCGTTGGTATAATTCACCCCTCCACTTT

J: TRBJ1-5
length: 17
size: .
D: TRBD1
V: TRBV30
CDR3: CAWSASGGFNSNQPQHF
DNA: TGTGCCTGGAGTGCATCAGGGGGCTTTAATAGCAATCAGCCCCAGCATTTT

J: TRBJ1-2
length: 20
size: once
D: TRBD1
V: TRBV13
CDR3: CASSLSGDGDRGLSGYGYTF
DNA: TGTGCCAGCAGCTTATCAGGGGATGGCGACAGGGGGCTCAGCGGATATGGCTACACCTTC

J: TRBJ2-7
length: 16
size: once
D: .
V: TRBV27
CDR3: CASSHSTGETIDEQYF
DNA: TGTGCCAGCAGTCACTCGACGGGTGAAACTATCGACGAGCAGTACTTC

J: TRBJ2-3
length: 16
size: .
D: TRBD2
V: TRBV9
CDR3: CASSLSGGGPTDTQYF
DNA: TGTGCCAGCAGCTTAAGCGGGGGGGGTCCCACAGATACGCAGTATTTT

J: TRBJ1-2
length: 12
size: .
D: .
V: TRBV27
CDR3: CASSGRDYGYTF
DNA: TGTGCCAGCAGTGGGCGGGACTATGGCTACACCTTC

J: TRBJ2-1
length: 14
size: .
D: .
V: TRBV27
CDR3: CASSLGTSYNEQFF
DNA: TGTGCCAGCAGTTTAGGGACATCCTACAATGAGCAGTTCTTC

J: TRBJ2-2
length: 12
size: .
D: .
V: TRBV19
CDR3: CATRLNTGELFF
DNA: TGTGCCACCCGGTTGAACACCGGGGAGCTGTTTTTT

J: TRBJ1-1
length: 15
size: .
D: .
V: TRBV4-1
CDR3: CASSQGSKLNTEAFF
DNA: TGCGCCAGCAGCCAAGGGTCAAAACTTAACACTGAAGCTTTCTTT

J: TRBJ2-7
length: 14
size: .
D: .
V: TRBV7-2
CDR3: CASSPDGVSYEQYF
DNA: TGTGCCAGCAGCCCAGACGGGGTCTCCTACGAGCAGTACTTC

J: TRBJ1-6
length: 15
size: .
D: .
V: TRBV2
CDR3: CASSEGRIWNSPLHF
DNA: TGTGCCAGCAGTGAAGGCAGGATTTGGAATTCACCCCTCCACTTT

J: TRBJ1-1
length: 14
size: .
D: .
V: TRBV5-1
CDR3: CASSLAQANTEAFF
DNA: TGCGCCAGCAGCTTGGCTCAGGCGAACACTGAAGCTTTCTTT

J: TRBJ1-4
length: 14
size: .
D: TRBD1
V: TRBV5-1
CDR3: CASGQGATNEKLFF
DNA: TGCGCCAGCGGACAGGGGGCAACTAATGAAAAACTGTTTTTT

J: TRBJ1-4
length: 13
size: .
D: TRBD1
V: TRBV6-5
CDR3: CASFRDRGGKLFF
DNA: TGTGCCAGCTTTCGGGACAGGGGTGGAAAACTGTTTTTT

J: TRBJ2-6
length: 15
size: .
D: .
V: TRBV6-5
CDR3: CASRTTGSGANVLTF
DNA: TGTGCCAGCAGGACCACAGGCTCTGGGGCCAACGTCCTGACTTTC

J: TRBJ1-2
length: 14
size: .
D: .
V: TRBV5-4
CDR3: CASSLDRYNYGYTF
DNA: TGTGCCAGCAGCTTGGACAGGTATAACTATGGCTACACCTTC

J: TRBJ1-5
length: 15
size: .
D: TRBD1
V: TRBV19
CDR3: CASSISGTGNQPQHF
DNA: TGTGCCAGTAGTATTTCCGGGACAGGGAATCAGCCCCAGCATTTT

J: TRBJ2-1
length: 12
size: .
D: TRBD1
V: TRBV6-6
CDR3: CASRTGAGEQFF
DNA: TGTGCCAGCAGGACAGGGGCCGGGGAGCAGTTCTTC

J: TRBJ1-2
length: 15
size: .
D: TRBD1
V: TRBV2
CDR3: CASSARTGQGYGYTF
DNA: TGTGCCAGCAGCGCCCGGACAGGCCAAGGCTATGGCTACACCTTC

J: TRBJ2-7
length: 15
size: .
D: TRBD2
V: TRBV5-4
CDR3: CASSLKERGGHEQYF
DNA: TGTGCCAGCAGCTTGAAAGAGCGGGGGGGCCACGAGCAGTACTTC

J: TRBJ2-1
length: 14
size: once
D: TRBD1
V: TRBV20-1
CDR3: CSASPMTGKNEQFF
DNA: TGCAGTGCTAGTCCCATGACAGGGAAAAATGAGCAGTTCTTC

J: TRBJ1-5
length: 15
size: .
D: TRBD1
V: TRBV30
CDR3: CAWSVKNRGTQPQHF
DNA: TGTGCCTGGAGTGTAAAGAACAGGGGGACTCAGCCCCAGCATTTT

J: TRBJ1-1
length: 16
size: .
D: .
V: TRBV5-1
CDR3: CASSPLSTVSNTEAFF
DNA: TGCGCCAGCAGCCCGCTGAGCACAGTGTCGAACACTGAAGCTTTCTTT

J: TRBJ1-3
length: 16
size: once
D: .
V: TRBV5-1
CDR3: CASSLISQISGNTIYF
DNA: TGCGCCAGCAGCTTGATCTCACAAATCTCTGGAAACACCATATATTTT

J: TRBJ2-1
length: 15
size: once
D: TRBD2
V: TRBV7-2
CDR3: CASSLERGYNNEQFF
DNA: TGTGCCAGCAGCTTAGAGCGGGGGTATAACAATGAGCAGTTCTTC

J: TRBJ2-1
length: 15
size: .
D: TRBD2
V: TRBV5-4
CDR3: CASSTIAGGPHEQFF
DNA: TGTGCCAGCAGCACCATAGCGGGGGGGCCTCATGAGCAGTTCTTC

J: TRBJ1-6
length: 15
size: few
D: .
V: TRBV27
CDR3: CASSFNGQLNSPLHF
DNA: TGTGCCAGCAGTTTTAACGGACAGCTAAATTCACCCCTCCACTTT

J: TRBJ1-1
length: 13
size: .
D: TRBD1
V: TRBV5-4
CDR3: CASSPTGGVEAFF
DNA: TGTGCCAGCAGCCCGACAGGGGGAGTTGAAGCTTTCTTT

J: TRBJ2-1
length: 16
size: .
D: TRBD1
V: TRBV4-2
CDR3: CASSQEIQGAGDEQFF
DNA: TGTGCCAGCAGCCAAGAAATCCAGGGGGCGGGCGATGAGCAGTTCTTC

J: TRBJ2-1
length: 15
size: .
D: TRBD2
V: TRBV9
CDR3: CASSVELRGGGEQFF
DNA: TGTGCCAGCAGCGTAGAGTTGCGGGGGGGCGGTGAGCAGTTCTTC